This TCR beta chain was sequenced in a study of T-cell reconstitution after alpha-beta-depleted transplantation in children listed by TCRdb under 2016. Describing the broader study: The study quantitatively tracked T-cell immune reconstitution after TCRalphabeta/CD19-depleted allogeneic hematopoietic cell transplantation in children using TCR repertoire profiling.

Many counts were recorded for this clonotype. The specificity of this receptor is unknown. Base qualities are missing; no much larger clone stands one base away. General study outcomes and caveats: Apparently early alphabetaT-cell count recovery about two months after transplant reportedly relied on only several hundred rapidly expanded clones derived from non-depleted graft cells. In some patients, the high TCRbeta diversity seen at day 60 was put down to recipient T cells and intrathymic progenitors that had survived conditioning. Over subsequent months, a decline in hyperexpanded clone frequencies was noted, and after one year, T-cell counts and TCRbeta diversity were mostly ascribed to newly produced T cells.

Trimming at the junction amounts to 7 bases on V and 6 bases on J, and the germline ends lie 15 bases apart. The CDR3 measures 14 amino acids from cysteine to phenylalanine. CDR3 DNA is the only sequence kept; it has 42 bases, read in frame from the first base. CDR1 SGHTA and CDR2 FQGTGA are derived from the germline V gene. Library generation was performed with PCR. The instrument given in TCRdb is Illumina HiSeq 2500. TCR libraries were prepared with molecular barcoding, using unique molecular identifiers to normalize TCRbeta repertoire quantification. In-frame beta chains were kept once TCRdb had trimmed the public reads at Q25 with fastp and called clones with MiXCR. Rows are unified per CDR3 protein, each entry keeping the most common DNA and genes. This sample comprises hundreds of thousands of distinct CDR3 sequences, approximately 8% of them detected only once. The ten largest clones add up to 6% to 7% of the sample.

This specimen's treatment or condition label, per the study, means: allogeneic hematopoietic cell transplantation with graft depleted of TCRalphabeta T cells and CD19 B cells. Transplant recipients were children who received TCRalphabeta/CD19-depleted allogeneic hematopoietic cell grafts. The sequences come from PBMCs, mostly from graft donor cells, collected 180 days after TCRalphabeta/CD19-depleted stem cell transplant. The receptor was isolated from a male patient younger than 18 who had a stem cell transplant for acute lymphoblastic leukemia, so the T cells may come from the graft donor. The chain joins TRBV7-3 to TRBJ2-2, and TRBD2 may be the D gene, going by 6 matching bases. The bases read TGTGCCAGCACCCTACCGGACTATGCCGGGGAGCTGTTTTTT. Translated, this is CASTLPDYAGELFF.